This T cell receptor beta chain was recorded in a study of T-cell memory formation after mild COVID-19. The table lists this clonotype with a few counts. Its antigen is still unknown. MiXCR was run by TCRdb on the 5' RACE reads, yielding one entry per CDR3 protein. The sample has hundreds of thousands of distinct CDR3 sequences; roughly 22% are singletons. Overall study results and limits: Clones contracting day 15 to 85 were balanced CD4/CD8; later expanders leaned CD4+. The appearance of some responding clones in pre-infection memory suggested that cross-reactive memory joined.

This TCR was sampled from an adult woman who had mild COVID-19 (a few samples of this study predate the infection). Cell type and time point are not known. Sequencing was done on a sample of PBMCs or a T cell subset sorted from them (not recorded which).

CDR3 in amino acids: CAAWTDSNTGELFF. For the CDR3, the DNA is TGTGCCGCCTGGACAGACTCGAACACCGGGGAGCTGTTTTTT. This chain uses TRBV6-2 or TRBV6-3 with TRBJ2-2, with D perhaps TRBD1 (6 bases). The CDR3 is 14 residues long. Germline CDR1 MNHEY, CDR2 SVGEGT. The germline V and J ends were trimmed by 11 bases and 0 bases, with 13 bases remaining between them.